This entry lists 32 T cell receptor beta chains sequenced from one sample in a study of T cell clonotyping in hematopoietic cell transplantation. Stated time point: recipient sample about 28 days before transplant, after cytoreduction. TCRdb keeps only in-frame clones here, not all; method: immunoSEQ multiplex PCR. The repertoire includes around 25,000 clones, 84% of them detected once, and 24% sits in the top ten. The sample consisted of peripheral blood mononuclear cells, taken before stem cell transplant. Source of these receptors: a woman aged 60-75 years with acute myeloid leukemia. Some clones in this sample may be carry-over from other donors' samples.

The V call is TRBV19, the J call TRBJ2-1, with 12 bases that match TRBD2. J gave up 5 bases and V 1 base, and 6 bases lay outside the gene matches. The CDR3 length is 17 residues. The germline CDR1 and CDR2 sequences are LNHDA and SQIVND (reference sequence). The CDR3 is CASSIVLGLAGHNEQFF. CDR3 sequence (DNA): TGTGCCAGTAGTATAGTCCTGGGACTAGCGGGCCACAATGAGCAGTTCTTC.

The rearrangement joins TRBV7-9 to TRBJ2-1; D not resolved. The CDR3 is 11 residues long. Between the trimmed V and J ends, which lost 4 bases and 7 bases, there was a span of 5 bases. Looked up from germline, CDR1 is SEHNR and CDR2 is FQNEAQ (reference sequence). CDR3 nucleotide sequence: TGTGCCAGCAGCTCCCGGAATGAGCAGTTCTTC. It specifies CASSSRNEQFF.

The chain is built from TRBV11-1 and TRBJ2-7; no clear D gene. V gave up 5 bases and J gave up 6 bases, with 11 bases separating them. Germline lookup yields CDR1 SGHAT and CDR2 FQDESV (reference sequence). The CDR3 has 12 amino acids. The CDR3 bases are TGTGCCAGCAGCCCCCGCAATGGCGAGCAGTACTTC. Amino acids: CASSPRNGEQYF.

This chain connects TRBV28 to TRBJ2-6, with D possibly being TRBD2 (6 bases). The germline V gene has CDR1 MDHEN and CDR2 SYDVKM. The CDR3 length is 16 residues. V shed 4 bases and J shed 0 bases, with 10 bases lying between them. CDR3 in amino acids: CASSSPGASGANVLTF. In DNA, the CDR3 is TGTGCCAGCAGTTCTCCGGGAGCCTCTGGGGCCAACGTCCTGACTTTC.

The J gene is TRBJ1-2, the V gene TRBV6-1, with no clear D. The ends were cut back, 1 base at V and 5 bases at J, with 8 bases in the middle. CDR1 is MNHNS, CDR2 SASEGT, per germline. This CDR3 contains 13 residues. In nucleotides, the CDR3 is TGTGCCAGCAGTGAAGGGGCAACTTATGGCTACACCTTC. This codes for CASSEGATYGYTF.

This chain's CDR3 is CASGFSGALANYGYTF. CDR3 nucleotides: TGTGCTAGTGGTTTTTCAGGGGCCTTAGCTAACTATGGCTACACCTTC. The chain employs TRBV12-5 and TRBJ1-2; a weak D match, TRBD1 (6 bases). Trimming stripped 3 bases from V and 0 bases from J, with 14 bases between. The CDR3 sequence is 16 residues long. CDR1 LGHNT and CDR2 FRNRAP come from the germline V gene. Supplemented by reference TRBV12-5 and TRBJ1-2, the full variable domain reads DARVTQTPRHKVTEMGQEVTMRCQPILGHNTVFWYRQTMMQGLELLAYFRNRAPLDDSGMPKDRFSAEMPDATLATLKIQPSEPRDSAVYFCASGFSGALANYGYTFGSGTRLTVV.

The chain employs TRBV5-1 and TRBJ2-1; D is possibly TRBD1 (6 bases). The CDR3 length is 15 residues. Germline V gene lookup returns CDR1 SGHRS and CDR2 YFSETQ. V lost 5 bases, J lost 6 bases, and 18 bases lay in between. CDR3 residues: CASSSPGQPLNEQFF. CDR3 DNA sequence: TGCGCCAGCAGTTCTCCGGGACAACCTCTCAATGAGCAGTTCTTC.

The rearrangement links TRBV29-1 to TRBJ1-2, with 8 nucleotides matching TRBD1. Looked up from germline, CDR1 is SQVTM and CDR2 is ANQGSEA. The CDR3 is 14 amino acids. V lost 0 bases and J lost 8; bases outside the gene matches: 8. The chain's CDR3 is CSVEDGQGRNGYTF. The DNA of the CDR3 is TGCAGCGTTGAAGATGGACAGGGTCGTAACGGCTACACCTTC.

The table lists this clone with a few counts. V usage is TRBV5-4 and J usage is TRBJ2-1; D gene unclear. The germline V gene has CDR1 SGHNT and CDR2 YYREEE (reference sequence). The V end lost 0 bases, the J end lost 6 bases, and 10 bases lay between the germline ends. This CDR3 comprises 14 residues. CDR3 amino acids: CASSLVGPFNEQFF. CDR3 in DNA: TGTGCCAGCAGCTTGGTAGGCCCTTTCAATGAGCAGTTCTTC.

Concerning this clone: A junction end diverges from the germline sequence, so it may reflect a read error. CDR3 in amino acids: CASSPTRYYEQYF. The CDR3 bases are TGCGCCAGCAGCCCGACACGTTACTACGAGCAGTACTTC. The chain carries TRBV7-9 and TRBJ2-7; D gene unclear. The CDR3 consists of 13 residues. CDR1 and CDR2 (germline): SEHNR, FQNEAQ (reference sequence).

The rearrangement joins TRBV5-1 to TRBJ1-2; D gene unclear. The V and J ends lost 0 bases and 6 bases respectively, with 6 bases between them. This CDR3 spans 12 amino acids. Germline lookup yields CDR1 SGHRS and CDR2 YFSETQ. In nucleotides, the CDR3 is TGCGCCAGCAGCTTGGCCGGACATGGCTACACCTTC. It yields the protein CASSLAGHGYTF.

This CDR3 reads CASSIGDLGVPTDTQYF. The CDR3 DNA is TGTGCCAGTAGTATAGGGGACTTAGGGGTCCCCACAGATACGCAGTATTTT. The V and J genes are TRBV19 and TRBJ2-3; D possibly corresponds to TRBD2 (6 bases). The CDR3 runs 17 residues. CDR1 LNHDA and CDR2 SQIVND come from the germline V gene (reference sequence). V was trimmed by 1 base and J by 2 bases, leaving 16 bases between them.

This chain joins TRBV7-3 and TRBJ2-2; no clear D. The germline CDR1 and CDR2 sequences are SGHTA and FQGTGA. This CDR3 has 14 residues. V was cut by 2 bases and J by 3 bases, with 7 bases left in between. The CDR3: CASSLLLDTGELFF. CDR3 sequence (DNA): TGTGCCAGCAGCTTACTACTTGACACCGGGGAGCTGTTTTTT.

In this sample, this clone turned up once. J is TRBJ2-7 and V is TRBV19; 11 nucleotides match TRBD1. The CDR3 has 16 amino acids. The V segment lost 5 bases and the J segment 3 bases; nucleotides outside the gene matches: 9. Germline V lookup: CDR1 LNHDA, CDR2 SQIVND (reference sequence). In DNA, the CDR3 is TGTGCCAGTAGTGACTACGCCGGGACAGGGGGCTACGAGCAGTACTTC. Its translation is CASSDYAGTGGYEQYF.

The chain links TRBV4-1 to TRBJ2-1; TRBD2 aligns across 7 bases. In germline, CDR1 is MGHRA, CDR2 YSYEKL. The CDR3 totals 16 residues. The V segment lost 4 bases and the J segment 2 bases; nucleotides outside the gene matches: 8. CDR3 nucleotides: TGCGCCAGCAGCCCAGGGCAAGGACTAGCCTACAATGAGCAGTTCTTC. Translating gives CASSPGQGLAYNEQFF.

This chain uses TRBV29-1 with TRBJ2-5; D remains unclear. Germline CDR1 reads SQVTM; CDR2 reads ANQGSEA. Deletions cut 7 bases from V and 4 bases from J, with 10 bases between. CDR3 size: 11 residues. CDR3 DNA sequence: TGCAGCGGAGGTGAGAGAGAGACCCAGTACTTC. Encoded protein: CSGGERETQYF.

Only one count was recorded for this clone. The chain uses TRBV9 and TRBJ2-2; D not resolved. The V and J ends lost 2 bases and 7 bases respectively, with 6 bases between them. The CDR3 is 12 amino acids. Germline lookup yields CDR1 SGDLS and CDR2 YYNGEE. CDR3 DNA sequence: TGTGCCAGCAGCGTTTCGAACGGGGAGCTGTTTTTT. The encoded protein is CASSVSNGELFF.

The J gene is TRBJ2-5, the V gene TRBV29-1, with 8 positions matching TRBD2. The CDR3 covers 13 residues. The J segment lost 5 bases and the V segment lost 3 bases, leaving 5 bases of the junction unmatched. Looked up from germline, CDR1 is SQVTM and CDR2 is ANQGSEA. CDR3 in amino acids: CSVDTSGVETQYF. DNA of the CDR3: TGCAGCGTTGATACTAGCGGAGTGGAGACCCAGTACTTC.

The rearrangement uses TRBV19 and TRBJ2-1; TRBD2 matches 9 bases. J lost 7 bases, V lost 6 bases, and 4 bases had no gene match. The CDR3 is 13 residues long. Germline lookup yields CDR1 LNHDA and CDR2 SQIVND (reference sequence). CDR3: CASRKGLANEQFF. The CDR3 bases are TGTGCCAGTAGAAAGGGACTAGCTAATGAGCAGTTCTTC. The entire variable domain, with the rest obtained from reference TRBV19 and TRBJ2-1, is as follows: DGGITQSPKYLFRKEGQNVTLSCEQNLNHDAMYWYRQDPGQGLRLIYYSQIVNDFQKGDIAEGYSVSREKKESFPLTVTSAQKNPTAFYLCASRKGLANEQFFGPGTRLTVL.

The V gene is TRBV19, the J gene TRBJ1-1, with 8 nucleotides matching TRBD1. Germline lookup yields CDR1 LNHDA and CDR2 SQIVND (reference sequence). Trimming took 5 bases from V and 4 from J; bases not matched to a gene: 3. The length of the CDR3 is 13 residues. The CDR3 loop is CASSAGGGTEAFF. The CDR3 DNA is TGTGCCAGTAGTGCAGGGGGCGGCACTGAAGCTTTCTTT.

The chain uses TRBV9 and TRBJ1-5, with D possibly matching TRBD1 (6 bases). The germline gives CDR1 SGDLS, CDR2 YYNGEE. V lost 4 bases and J 4 bases, leaving 15 bases between the germline ends. CDR3 length: 15 residues. The CDR3 region has the DNA TGTGCCAGCAGCTTAGGTGGGGGGCGGAATCAGCCCCAGCATTTT. Translating gives CASSLGGGRNQPQHF.

The V call is TRBV6-4, the J call TRBJ1-5; D call uncertain. This CDR3 is 15 amino acids long. In germline, CDR1 is MRHNA, CDR2 SNTAGT. V lost 6 bases and J lost 0, with 12 bases in between. CDR3 protein: CASRQDANSNQPQHF. The CDR3, as DNA: TGTGCCAGCAGGCAAGACGCGAATAGCAATCAGCCCCAGCATTTT.

The chain is built from TRBV20-1 and TRBJ2-5; no clear D. The CDR3 is 11 residues long. Germline CDR1 reads DFQATT; CDR2 reads SNEGSKA (reference sequence). V was pared by 6 bases and J by 1 base, with 6 bases between. For the CDR3, the DNA is TGCAGTGCCCGGCCCCAAGAGACCCAGTACTTC. Amino acids: CSARPQETQYF.

The V call is TRBV5-8, the J call TRBJ1-3, with D possibly TRBD1 on 6 matching bases. The CDR3 is 15 amino acids. The germline V gene encodes CDR1 SGHTS and CDR2 YDEGEE. V lost 1 base and J 4 bases, leaving 12 bases between the germline ends. CDR3 DNA sequence: TGTGCCAGCAGCTTGTTACAGGGAGGAGGAAACACCATATATTTT. Amino acid sequence: CASSLLQGGGNTIYF.

The rearrangement uses TRBV29-1 and TRBJ2-2; D gene unclear. V lost 5 bases and J 3 bases, leaving 4 bases between the germline ends. The CDR3 length is 11 residues. Germline V gene data show CDR1 as SQVTM and CDR2 as ANQGSEA. The CDR3, as DNA: TGCAGCGTTCTTCACACCGGGGAGCTGTTTTTT. Its protein product is CSVLHTGELFF.

The chain employs TRBV7-2 and TRBJ2-1; no firm D call. In germline, CDR1 is SGHTA, CDR2 FQGNSA. The length of the CDR3 is 14 residues. Trimming pared 2 bases from V and 8 bases from J, leaving 13 bases between. The CDR3 region is CASSLNPSIYEQFF. The CDR3 DNA reads as TGTGCCAGCAGCTTAAATCCTAGTATCTATGAGCAGTTCTTC.

This chain links TRBV5-6 with TRBJ1-6; D not certain. Germline V gene sequence: CDR1 SGHDT, CDR2 YYEEEE. Trimming stripped 1 base from V and 7 bases from J, with 12 bases between. The CDR3 sequence is 15 residues long. CDR3 in amino acids: CASSLSWSGNSPLHF. The CDR3 DNA reads TGTGCCAGCAGCTTGTCTTGGTCTGGCAATTCACCCCTCCACTTT.

The chain carries TRBV29-1 and TRBJ2-2; D remains unclear. Per the germline V gene, CDR1 is SQVTM and CDR2 is ANQGSEA. The CDR3 consists of 11 residues. Trimming left V 3 bases short and J 7 bases short, with 6 bases between. The CDR3 DNA is TGCAGCGTTGAGGAGAACGGGGAGCTGTTTTTT. Amino acid sequence: CSVEENGELFF.

This chain joins TRBV6-6 and TRBJ1-4, with 8 bases matching TRBD1. Trimming took 7 bases from V and 8 from J; bases not matched to a gene: 9. The CDR3 consists of 14 residues. Germline V gene data show CDR1 as MNHNY and CDR2 as SVGAGI (reference sequence). CDR3 sequence (DNA): TGTGCCAGCAAAAACGGACAGGGAGGAGAAAAACTGTTTTTT. It specifies CASKNGQGGEKLFF.

The chain links TRBV19 to TRBJ2-7; D is possibly TRBD1 (7 bases). Trimming took 6 bases from V and 1 from J, leaving 13 bases between them. The germline V gene has CDR1 LNHDA and CDR2 SQIVND (reference sequence). CDR3 size: 14 residues. The CDR3 is CASRRQGGSYEQYF. CDR3 sequence (DNA): TGTGCCAGTAGACGCCAGGGGGGATCCTACGAGCAGTACTTC.

The rearrangement joins TRBV11-2 to TRBJ2-7; the match to TRBD1 covers 9 bases. V shed 2 bases, J shed 4 bases, and the junction held 6 bases outside the gene matches. This CDR3 is built from 15 residues. CDR1 and CDR2 (germline): SGHAT, FQNNGV. The CDR3 coding sequence is TGTGCCAGCAGCTTAAGCTGGACAGGGGTTTACGAGCAGTACTTC. It codes for CASSLSWTGVYEQYF.

V is TRBV27 and J is TRBJ1-6; TRBD1 agrees at 7 bases. Germline V gives CDR1 MNHEY, CDR2 SMNVEV (reference sequence). J was trimmed by 10 bases and V by 6 bases; bases with no gene match: 9. The CDR3 length is 14 residues. The CDR3 DNA reads TGTGCCAGCAGATCGAAACAGGGGAACTCACCCCTCCACTTT. Translating gives CASRSKQGNSPLHF.